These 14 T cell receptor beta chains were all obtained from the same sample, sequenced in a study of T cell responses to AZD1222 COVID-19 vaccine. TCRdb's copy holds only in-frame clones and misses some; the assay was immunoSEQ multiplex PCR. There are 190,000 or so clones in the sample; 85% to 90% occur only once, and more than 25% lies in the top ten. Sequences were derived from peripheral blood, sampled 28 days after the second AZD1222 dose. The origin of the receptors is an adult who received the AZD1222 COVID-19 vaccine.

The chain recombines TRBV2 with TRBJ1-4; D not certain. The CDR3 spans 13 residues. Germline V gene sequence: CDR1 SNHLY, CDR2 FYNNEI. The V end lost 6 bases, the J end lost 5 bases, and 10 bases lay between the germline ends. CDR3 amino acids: CASSRVFNEKLFF. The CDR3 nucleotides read TGTGCCAGCAGCCGGGTCTTCAATGAAAAACTGTTTTTT.

This CDR3 is CASSAPGNPNEQYF. The CDR3 DNA sequence: TGTGCCAGCAGCGCCCCAGGGAATCCTAACGAGCAGTACTTC. The chain has TRBV7-3 and TRBJ2-7, with a tentative D call TRBD1 (5 bases). V was cut by 5 bases and J by 5 bases, with 16 bases left in between. This CDR3 is 14 amino acids long. CDR1 is SGHTA, CDR2 FQGTGA, per germline.

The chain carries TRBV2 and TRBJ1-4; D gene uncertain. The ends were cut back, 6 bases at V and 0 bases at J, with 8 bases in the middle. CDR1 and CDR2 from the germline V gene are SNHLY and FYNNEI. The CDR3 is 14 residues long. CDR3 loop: CASRESSTNEKLFF. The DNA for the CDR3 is TGTGCCAGCAGGGAGTCCTCAACTAATGAAAAACTGTTTTTT.

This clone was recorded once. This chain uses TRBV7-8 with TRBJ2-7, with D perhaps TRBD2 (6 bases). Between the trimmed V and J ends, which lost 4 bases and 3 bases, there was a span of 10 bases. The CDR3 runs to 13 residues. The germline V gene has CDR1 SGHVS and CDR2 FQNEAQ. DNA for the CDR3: TGTGCCAGCAGCTGGGGGGAAGGCTACGAGCAGTACTTC. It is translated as CASSWGEGYEQYF.

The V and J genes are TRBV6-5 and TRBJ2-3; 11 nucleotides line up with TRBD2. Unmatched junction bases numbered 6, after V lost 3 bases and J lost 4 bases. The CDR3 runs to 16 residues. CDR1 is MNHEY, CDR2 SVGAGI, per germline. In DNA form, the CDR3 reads TGTGCCAGCAGTTATACTAGCGGGAGAGGAGCAGATACGCAGTATTTT. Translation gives CASSYTSGRGADTQYF.

CDR3 bases: TGTGCCACCAGCAGAGATAGCGCGGCGGATACGCAGTATTTT. It encodes CATSRDSAADTQYF. The V gene is TRBV15, the J gene TRBJ2-3; a possible D gene is TRBD2 (5 bases). The CDR3 runs 14 residues. The germline CDR1 and CDR2 sequences are LNHNV and YYDKDF (reference sequence). Trimming left V 0 bases short and J 6 bases short, with 10 bases between.

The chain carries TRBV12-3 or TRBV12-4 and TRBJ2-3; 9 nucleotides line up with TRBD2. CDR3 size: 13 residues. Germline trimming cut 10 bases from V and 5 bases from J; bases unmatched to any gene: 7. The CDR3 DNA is TGTGCCACCGGCGGGGGGGGGAGAGATACGCAGTATTTT. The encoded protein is CATGGGGRDTQYF.

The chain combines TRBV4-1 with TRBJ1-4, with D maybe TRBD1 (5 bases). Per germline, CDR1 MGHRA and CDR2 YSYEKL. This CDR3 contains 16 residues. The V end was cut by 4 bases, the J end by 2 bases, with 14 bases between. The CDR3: CASSPVGARTNEKLFF. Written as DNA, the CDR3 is TGCGCCAGCAGCCCTGTAGGGGCGCGGACTAATGAAAAACTGTTTTTT.

CDR3 in DNA: TGTGCCAGCAGGCGACAGGGTGCTGGAAACACCATATATTTT. Its translation: CASRRQGAGNTIYF. The chain links TRBV27 to TRBJ1-3, with 7 bases matching TRBD1. The CDR3 extends over 14 amino acids. With 6 bases clipped from V and 2 bases from J, the junction kept 4 bases outside the gene matches. Germline V gene data show CDR1 as MNHEY and CDR2 as SMNVEV (reference sequence).

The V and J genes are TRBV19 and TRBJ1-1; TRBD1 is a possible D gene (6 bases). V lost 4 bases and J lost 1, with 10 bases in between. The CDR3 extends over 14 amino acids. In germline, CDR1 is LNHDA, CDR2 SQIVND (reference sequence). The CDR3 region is CASSTGGPNTEAFF. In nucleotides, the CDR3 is TGTGCCAGTAGTACTGGGGGCCCGAACACTGAAGCTTTCTTT.

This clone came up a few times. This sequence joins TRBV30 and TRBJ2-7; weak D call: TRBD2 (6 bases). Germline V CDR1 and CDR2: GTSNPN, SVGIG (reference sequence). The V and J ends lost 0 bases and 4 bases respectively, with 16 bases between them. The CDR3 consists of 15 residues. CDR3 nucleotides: TGTGCCTGGAGTGTATTGGCAGGGAGGAGATACGAGCAGTACTTC. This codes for CAWSVLAGRRYEQYF.

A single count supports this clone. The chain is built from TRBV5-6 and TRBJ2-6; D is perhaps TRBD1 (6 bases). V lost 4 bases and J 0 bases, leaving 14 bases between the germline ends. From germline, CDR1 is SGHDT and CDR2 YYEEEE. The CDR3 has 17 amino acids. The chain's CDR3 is CASSLGTPISGANVLTF. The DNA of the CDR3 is TGTGCCAGCAGCCTAGGGACACCGATCTCTGGGGCCAACGTCCTGACTTTC.

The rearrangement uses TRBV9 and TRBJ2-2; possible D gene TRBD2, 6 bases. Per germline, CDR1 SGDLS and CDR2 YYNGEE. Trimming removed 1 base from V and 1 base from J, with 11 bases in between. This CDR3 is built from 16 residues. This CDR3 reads CASSVMAGLNTGELFF. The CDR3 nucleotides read TGTGCCAGCAGCGTAATGGCGGGATTGAACACCGGGGAGCTGTTTTTT.

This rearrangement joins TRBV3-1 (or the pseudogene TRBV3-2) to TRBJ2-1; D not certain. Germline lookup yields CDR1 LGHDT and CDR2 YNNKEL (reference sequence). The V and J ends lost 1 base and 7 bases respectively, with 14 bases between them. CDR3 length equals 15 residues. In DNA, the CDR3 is TGTGCCAGCAGCCAAGGGTTTGGGGTCAATAATGAGCAGTTCTTC. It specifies CASSQGFGVNNEQFF.